This is a list of T cell receptor beta chains from one sample in a study of blood T cell repertoires in COVID-19. Data came from immunoSEQ multiplex PCR; TCRdb stores just in-frame clones and leaves some out. The sample consists of approximately 450,000 clones, nearly 90% of them appearing once. Specimen: PBMCs or T cells enriched from blood (not recorded which). Receptors were obtained from a woman under 30 with acute COVID-19. The CDR3 runs from the conserved cysteine through the conserved F or W. D genes are given only for firm matches. Only part of the rows carry a size: once, few, many, or a class if the clone is expanded.

v_call: TRBV3-1/TRBV3-2
d_call: .
clone_size: .
cdr3_aa: CASSTPRDYNSPLHF

v_call: TRBV25-1
d_call: TRBD1
clone_size: once
cdr3_aa: CASSVSTGPYEQYF

v_call: TRBV5-4
d_call: TRBD1
clone_size: .
cdr3_aa: CASSPDRGRQPQHF

v_call: TRBV5-1
d_call: TRBD1
clone_size: .
cdr3_aa: CASSLGTGTGVSSWGYTF

v_call: TRBV5-6
d_call: .
clone_size: .
cdr3_aa: CASSRDISREQFF

v_call: TRBV9
d_call: .
clone_size: .
cdr3_aa: CASSVATSAAEKLFF

v_call: TRBV9
d_call: TRBD1
clone_size: .
cdr3_aa: CASTQGQSNEKLFF

v_call: TRBV19
d_call: .
clone_size: .
cdr3_aa: CASSLSHWNEQFF

v_call: TRBV5-1
d_call: .
clone_size: few
cdr3_aa: CASSYTNLSPLHF

v_call: TRBV9
d_call: TRBD2
clone_size: few
cdr3_aa: CASSPLLAGGETQYF

v_call: TRBV3-1/TRBV3-2
d_call: .
clone_size: .
cdr3_aa: CASSQDLVSRVGGYTF

v_call: TRBV3-1/TRBV3-2
d_call: .
clone_size: .
cdr3_aa: CASSQGAKRNTIYF

v_call: TRBV5-1
d_call: .
clone_size: .
cdr3_aa: CASSPDTGLGNTEAFF

v_call: TRBV5-8
d_call: .
clone_size: .
cdr3_aa: CASSPGGQHGNTIYF

v_call: TRBV10-2
d_call: TRBD1
clone_size: .
cdr3_aa: CASSEPGGIEAFF

v_call: TRBV11-1
d_call: TRBD2
clone_size: .
cdr3_aa: CASSRGGSGETQYF

v_call: TRBV4-1
d_call: TRBD2
clone_size: .
cdr3_aa: CASRTGTSGGGGTQYF

v_call: TRBV12-3/TRBV12-4
d_call: .
clone_size: once
cdr3_aa: CASSLPGVETQYF

v_call: TRBV7-8
d_call: .
clone_size: .
cdr3_aa: CASSGQGSGGGQPQHF

v_call: TRBV5-1
d_call: .
clone_size: .
cdr3_aa: CASSLDPYEQFF

v_call: TRBV20-1
d_call: .
clone_size: once
cdr3_aa: CSASVFHRGTYEQYF

v_call: TRBV10-2
d_call: .
clone_size: .
cdr3_aa: CASTGGLNEQYF

v_call: TRBV30
d_call: TRBD2
clone_size: .
cdr3_aa: CAWSRAGGYTDTQYF

v_call: TRBV14
d_call: TRBD1
clone_size: .
cdr3_aa: CASSSLGTGGDGYTF

v_call: TRBV15
d_call: .
clone_size: .
cdr3_aa: CATSRDRGGGEKLFF

v_call: TRBV9
d_call: TRBD1
clone_size: once
cdr3_aa: CASSVETGLGETQYF

v_call: TRBV18
d_call: TRBD1
clone_size: .
cdr3_aa: CASSPRADRGLSYEQYF

v_call: TRBV28
d_call: TRBD1
clone_size: .
cdr3_aa: CASIPQGAGDTQYF

v_call: TRBV7-6
d_call: .
clone_size: .
cdr3_aa: CASSGEQGLYYEQYF

v_call: TRBV5-1
d_call: .
clone_size: .
cdr3_aa: CASSSGDSTYEQYF

v_call: TRBV9
d_call: TRBD1
clone_size: .
cdr3_aa: CASSRDRSNTEAFF

v_call: TRBV29-1
d_call: TRBD1
clone_size: .
cdr3_aa: CSARDRVVSSEQYF

v_call: TRBV19
d_call: TRBD1
clone_size: .
cdr3_aa: CASTKGDRDRTEAFF

v_call: TRBV3-1/TRBV3-2
d_call: .
clone_size: .
cdr3_aa: CASSDRLRQPQHF

v_call: TRBV12-5
d_call: .
clone_size: once
cdr3_aa: CASGSSSTGELFF

v_call: TRBV29-1
d_call: .
clone_size: .
cdr3_aa: CSVDLRETQYF

v_call: TRBV19
d_call: .
clone_size: .
cdr3_aa: CASSINRLTGNTIYF

v_call: TRBV5-5
d_call: .
clone_size: .
cdr3_aa: CASSWAGAGSPLHF

v_call: TRBV5-1
d_call: TRBD1
clone_size: .
cdr3_aa: CASSSGTDAYNEQFF

v_call: TRBV5-1
d_call: .
clone_size: .
cdr3_aa: CASSLSNGVEETQYF

v_call: TRBV7-8
d_call: .
clone_size: .
cdr3_aa: CASSLSRSNEQFF

v_call: TRBV7-9
d_call: .
clone_size: .
cdr3_aa: CASSLARSGANVLTF